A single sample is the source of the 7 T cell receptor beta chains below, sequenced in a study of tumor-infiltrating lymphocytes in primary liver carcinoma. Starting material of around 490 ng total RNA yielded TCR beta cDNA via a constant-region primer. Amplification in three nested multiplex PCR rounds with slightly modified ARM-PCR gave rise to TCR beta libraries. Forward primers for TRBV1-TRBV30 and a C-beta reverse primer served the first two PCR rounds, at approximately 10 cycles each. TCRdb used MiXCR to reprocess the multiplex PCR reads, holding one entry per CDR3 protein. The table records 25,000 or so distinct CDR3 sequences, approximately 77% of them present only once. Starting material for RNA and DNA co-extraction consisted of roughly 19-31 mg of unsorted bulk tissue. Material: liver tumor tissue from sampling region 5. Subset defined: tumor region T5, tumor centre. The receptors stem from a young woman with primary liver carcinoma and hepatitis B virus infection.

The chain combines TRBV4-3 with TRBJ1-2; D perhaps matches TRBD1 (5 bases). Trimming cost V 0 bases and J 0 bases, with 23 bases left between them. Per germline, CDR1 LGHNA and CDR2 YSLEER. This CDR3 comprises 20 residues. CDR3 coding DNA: TGCGCCAGCAGCCAAGACGAAGGACGGGGCAGGGCCGCTACTAACTATGGCTACACCTTC. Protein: CASSQDEGRGRAATNYGYTF.

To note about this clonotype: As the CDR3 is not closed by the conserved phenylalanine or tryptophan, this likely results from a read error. The CDR3 reads CASNQLGMVVEDSDTQYL. CDR3 DNA: TGCGCCAGCAACCAACTAGGCATGGTAGTTGAAGACTCGGATACGCAGTATCTT. The chain has TRBV4-1 and TRBJ2-3, with D maybe TRBD2 (5 bases). The length of the CDR3 is 18 residues. Germline V gives CDR1 MGHRA, CDR2 YSYEKL.

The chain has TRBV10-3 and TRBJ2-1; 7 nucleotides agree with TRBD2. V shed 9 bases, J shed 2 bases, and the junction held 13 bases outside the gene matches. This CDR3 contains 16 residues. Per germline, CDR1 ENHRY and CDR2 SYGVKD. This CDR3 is CAIGESAAGPYNEQFF. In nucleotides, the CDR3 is TGTGCCATTGGTGAGTCGGCAGCGGGACCCTACAATGAGCAGTTCTTC.

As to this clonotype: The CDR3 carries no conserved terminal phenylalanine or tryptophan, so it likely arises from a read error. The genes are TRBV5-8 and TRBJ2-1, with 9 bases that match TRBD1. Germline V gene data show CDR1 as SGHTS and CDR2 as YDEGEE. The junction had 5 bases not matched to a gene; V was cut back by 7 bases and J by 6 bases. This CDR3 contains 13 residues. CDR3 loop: CASGMDRGNEQFL. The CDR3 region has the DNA TGTGCCAGCGGCATGGACAGGGGCAATGAGCAGTTCCTC.

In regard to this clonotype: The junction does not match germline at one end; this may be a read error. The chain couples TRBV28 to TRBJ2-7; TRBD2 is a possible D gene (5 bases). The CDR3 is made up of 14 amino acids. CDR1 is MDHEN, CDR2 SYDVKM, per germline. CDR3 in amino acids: CASSPRGVPYEQYF. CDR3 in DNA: TGTGCCAGCAGTCCCCGGGGAGTGCCCTACGAACAGTACTTC.

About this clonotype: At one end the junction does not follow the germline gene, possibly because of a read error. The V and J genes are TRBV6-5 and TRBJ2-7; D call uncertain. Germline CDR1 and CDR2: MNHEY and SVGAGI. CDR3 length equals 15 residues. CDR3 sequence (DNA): TGTGCCAGCACTTACAAGAACAATAGCTCCTACGAGCAGTATTTC. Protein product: CASTYKNNSSYEQYF.

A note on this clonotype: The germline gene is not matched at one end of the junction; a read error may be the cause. CDR3 amino acids: CASRQVVSVRGSYNEQFF. Written as DNA, the CDR3 is TGTGCCAGCAGGCAAGTAGTGAGCGTTCGAGGCTCCTACAATGAGCAGTTCTTC. This chain uses TRBV4-2 with TRBJ2-1; D uncertain. CDR1 is LGHNA and CDR2 is YNFKEQ in the germline V gene. The CDR3 runs to 18 residues.